One and the same sample provided the 22 T cell receptor beta chains below, sequenced in a study of response to subunit inactivated influenza vaccine. One entry per CDR3 protein results from TCRdb running MiXCR on the RT-PCR reads. The sample has 650,000 to 800,000 distinct CDR3 sequences, approximately 15% seen once; the top ten hold approximately 6.5%. The sequencing used PBMCs from blood, collected less than 15 days before vaccination. These TCRs come from a man aged 50-60 years who received an inactivated influenza vaccine.

V usage is TRBV18 and J usage is TRBJ2-7, with D perhaps TRBD1 or TRBD2 (6 bases each). Germline CDR1 KGHSH, CDR2 LQKENI. This CDR3 contains 16 residues. Trimming stripped 4 bases from V and 2 bases from J, with 18 bases between. The CDR3, as DNA: TGTGCCAGCTCACGTTCCGGAGGGGGGCTCACCTACGAGCAGTACTTC. As protein: CASSRSGGGLTYEQYF.

This clonotype was seen repeatedly, ten times or more. The chain carries TRBV7-9 and TRBJ1-4; 9 nucleotides agree with TRBD1. With 4 bases clipped from V and 6 bases from J, the junction kept 6 bases outside the gene matches. CDR1 is SEHNR and CDR2 is FQNEAQ in the germline V gene (reference sequence). The CDR3 has 15 residues. The CDR3 protein is CASSYGTGTHEKLFF. Here the CDR3 DNA reads TGTGCCAGCAGCTACGGGACAGGGACACATGAAAAACTGTTTTTT.

This clonotype was counted ten times or more. V is TRBV27 and J is TRBJ2-1; the match to TRBD1 covers 8 bases. Germline V gene lookup returns CDR1 MNHEY and CDR2 SMNVEV (reference sequence). The CDR3 is made up of 14 amino acids. Germline trimming cut 8 bases from V and 5 bases from J; bases unmatched to any gene: 8. The CDR3 sequence: CASSRTGWNNEQFF. The CDR3 DNA reads as TGTGCCAGCTCCAGGACAGGGTGGAACAATGAGCAGTTCTTC.

The table lists this clonotype with a few counts. The chain employs TRBV29-1 and TRBJ2-5; D possibly matches TRBD1 or TRBD2 (5 bases each). The V end lost 7 bases, the J end lost 2 bases, and 11 bases lay between the germline ends. The CDR3 is 12 amino acids. CDR1 and CDR2 (germline): SQVTM, ANQGSEA. The CDR3 DNA reads as TGCAGCGCCATGGGACCACAAGAGACCCAGTACTTC. This sequence encodes CSAMGPQETQYF.

V gene TRBV6-1 combines with J gene TRBJ1-1, with unresolved D. Looked up from germline, CDR1 is MNHNS and CDR2 is SASEGT. V lost 7 bases to trimming and J lost 5 bases, with 8 bases between them. The CDR3 spans 11 residues. CDR3 in DNA: TGTGCCAGCACCATAGGGACTGAAGCTTTCTTT. Residues: CASTIGTEAFF.

The sample holds a few counts of this clonotype. The J gene is TRBJ2-7, the V gene TRBV20-1; 8 bases match TRBD1. CDR3 length equals 15 residues. Trimming removed 0 bases from V and 0 bases from J; junction bases left unmatched: 4. Germline assignment: CDR1 DFQATT and CDR2 SNEGSKA (reference sequence). The CDR3, as DNA: TGCAGTGCTAGAGAGCCAGGGGGCTTCTCCTACGAGCAGTACTTC. Its protein product is CSAREPGGFSYEQYF.

This clonotype was seen more than once but under ten times. The rearrangement uses TRBV6-1 and TRBJ2-7, with unresolved D. CDR3 length: 14 residues. Germline V gene data show CDR1 as MNHNS and CDR2 as SASEGT. V lost 5 bases and J lost 3, with 14 bases in between. The DNA of the CDR3 is TGTGCCAGCAGTCAAAGACACGGCATCTACGAGCAGTACTTC. Protein product: CASSQRHGIYEQYF.

This clonotype has at least ten counts. J is TRBJ2-2 and V is TRBV3-1; possible D gene TRBD2, 7 bases. The CDR3 consists of 15 residues. The V end was cut by 7 bases, the J end by 2 bases, with 14 bases between. CDR1 and CDR2 (germline): LGHDT, YNNKEL (reference sequence). The CDR3 protein is CASTRGGPNTGELFF. The DNA for the CDR3 is TGTGCCAGCACCCGCGGGGGCCCCAACACCGGGGAGCTGTTTTTT.

This clonotype was counted ten times or more. In DNA form, the CDR3 reads TGCAGTGCTAGGGATGCATACGAGCAGTACTTC. Protein sequence: CSARDAYEQYF. This chain connects TRBV20-1 to TRBJ2-7; D remains unclear. Germline CDR1 reads DFQATT; CDR2 reads SNEGSKA (reference sequence). The V end was cut by 3 bases, the J end by 4 bases, with 7 bases between. The CDR3 has 11 residues.

This clonotype was observed a handful of times. V gene TRBV12-3 or TRBV12-4 combines with J gene TRBJ1-1; 7 positions agree with TRBD1. The length of the CDR3 is 11 residues. J gave up 11 bases and V 7 bases, and 7 bases lay outside the gene matches. In DNA, the CDR3 is TGTGCCAGCACCAAGGGGGCAGCGGCTTTCTTT. Translation: CASTKGAAAFF.

This clonotype was counted ten times or more. The chain combines TRBV6-2 or TRBV6-3 with TRBJ1-2, with 7 bases matching TRBD1. J was trimmed by 4 bases and V by 5 bases; bases with no gene match: 10. The CDR3 runs 15 residues. The germline V gene has CDR1 MNHEY and CDR2 SVGEGT. The CDR3 DNA reads as TGTGCCAGCAGTCAAACCGGGACAGAAATCTATGGCTACACCTTC. Translated, it gives CASSQTGTEIYGYTF.

The V call is TRBV27, the J call TRBJ1-2, with D maybe TRBD1 (5 bases). This CDR3 comprises 16 residues. V lost 7 bases, J lost 5 bases, and 23 bases lay in between. Germline CDR1 and CDR2: MNHEY and SMNVEV (reference sequence). The CDR3 is CASKPNHGAETYGYTF. As DNA, the CDR3 is TGTGCCAGCAAACCTAATCACGGGGCGGAGACTTATGGCTACACCTTC.

This clonotype was found a few times. The chain employs TRBV5-1 and TRBJ2-2, with D maybe TRBD2 (6 bases). The CDR3 extends over 17 amino acids. The germline CDR1 and CDR2 sequences are SGHRS and YFSETQ. The ends were cut back, 4 bases at V and 0 bases at J, with 16 bases in the middle. The DNA of the CDR3 is TGCGCCAGCAGCCCCGGTGGGCGGGGCCCGAACACCGGGGAGCTGTTTTTT. It codes for CASSPGGRGPNTGELFF.

This clonotype was observed a handful of times. This chain links TRBV10-3 with TRBJ1-5; 9 nucleotides align to TRBD1. This CDR3 has 18 residues. With 6 bases clipped from V and 0 bases from J, the junction kept 12 bases outside the gene matches. Germline CDR1 ENHRY, CDR2 SYGVKD. The chain's CDR3 is CAISRGQGGYYSNQPQHF. The CDR3 DNA sequence: TGTGCCATCAGCAGGGGACAGGGAGGCTATTATAGCAATCAGCCCCAGCATTTT.

The V gene is TRBV5-6, the J gene TRBJ2-3; the D gene is possibly TRBD2 (6 bases). This CDR3 comprises 15 residues. Germline CDR1 is SGHDT and CDR2 is YYEEEE. Trimming shortened V by 6 bases and J by 0 bases, and 14 bases separated the two germline ends. The CDR3 spells CASIGDFPSTDTQYF. CDR3 coding DNA: TGTGCCAGCATCGGGGACTTCCCTAGCACAGATACGCAGTATTTT. Full variable domain (remainder filled in from reference TRBV5-6 and TRBJ2-3): DAGVTQSPTHLIKTRGQQVTLRCSPKSGHDTVSWYQQALGQGPQFIFQYYEEEERQRGNFPDRFSGHQFPNYSSELNVNALLLGDSALYLCASIGDFPSTDTQYFGPGTRLTVL.

The sample holds a few counts of this clonotype. In DNA form, the CDR3 reads TGTGCCACCAGCAGAGACTTCCGCTACGAGCAGTACTTC. This translates into CATSRDFRYEQYF. The chain carries TRBV15 and TRBJ2-7; D call uncertain. Germline lookup yields CDR1 LNHNV and CDR2 YYDKDF (reference sequence). The CDR3 extends over 13 amino acids. V was cut by 0 bases and J by 3 bases, with 6 bases left in between.

This clonotype was seen a few times. This sequence joins TRBV12-3 or TRBV12-4 and TRBJ2-4, with 10 bases fitting TRBD2. V shed 2 bases, J shed 6 bases, and the junction held 10 bases outside the gene matches. There are 17 residues in the CDR3. The CDR3 DNA follows: TGTGCCAGCAGTTTACTAGCGGGGGCCCAGTGGGGAAACATTCAGTACTTC. It specifies CASSLLAGAQWGNIQYF.

This clonotype was seen more than once but under ten times. The rearrangement joins TRBV24-1 to TRBJ2-5, with D tentatively TRBD1 (5 bases). Between the trimmed V and J ends, which lost 7 bases and 0 bases, there was a span of 11 bases. The CDR3 is 14 amino acids. Germline V gene sequence: CDR1 KGHDR, CDR2 SFDVKD. The CDR3 loop is CATSVGQYQETQYF. The CDR3 DNA sequence: TGTGCCACCAGCGTAGGACAATACCAAGAGACCCAGTACTTC.

This chain links TRBV20-1 with TRBJ2-7; D unresolved. The ends were cut back, 1 base at V and 0 bases at J, with 7 bases in the middle. The CDR3 runs 13 residues. CDR1 is DFQATT, CDR2 SNEGSKA, per germline (reference sequence). CDR3 sequence: CSARGLSSYEQYF. CDR3 nucleotide sequence: TGCAGTGCTAGAGGACTCAGCTCCTACGAGCAGTACTTC.

The rearrangement links TRBV3-1 to TRBJ2-2; 8 bases map to TRBD1. From germline, CDR1 is LGHDT and CDR2 YNNKEL (reference sequence). The CDR3 spans 14 residues. V shed 8 bases, J shed 6 bases, and the junction held 8 bases outside the gene matches. CDR3 DNA sequence: TGTGCCAGCGACAGGGGTAATTTTCCCGGGGAGCTGTTTTTT. Encoded protein: CASDRGNFPGELFF.

This chain uses TRBV7-8 with TRBJ1-4, with D unresolved. Trimming shortened V by 5 bases and J by 4 bases, and 14 bases separated the two germline ends. The CDR3 has 15 amino acids. The germline gives CDR1 SGHVS, CDR2 FQNEAQ. The CDR3 nucleotides read TGTGCCAGCAGCCCCCATCCGGAGGGTAATGAAAAACTGTTTTTT. This codes for CASSPHPEGNEKLFF.

This clonotype was found a few times. The gene calls are TRBV29-1 and TRBJ2-5; TRBD1 or TRBD2 may be the D gene (5 bases each). This CDR3 comprises 17 residues. V was trimmed by 4 bases and J by 9 bases, leaving 30 bases between them. Germline CDR1 SQVTM, CDR2 ANQGSEA. CDR3 sequence reads: CSVGPGGRSGGIGAQYF. The CDR3 DNA sequence: TGCAGCGTTGGGCCTGGGGGAAGGTCAGGAGGCATCGGGGCCCAGTACTTC.